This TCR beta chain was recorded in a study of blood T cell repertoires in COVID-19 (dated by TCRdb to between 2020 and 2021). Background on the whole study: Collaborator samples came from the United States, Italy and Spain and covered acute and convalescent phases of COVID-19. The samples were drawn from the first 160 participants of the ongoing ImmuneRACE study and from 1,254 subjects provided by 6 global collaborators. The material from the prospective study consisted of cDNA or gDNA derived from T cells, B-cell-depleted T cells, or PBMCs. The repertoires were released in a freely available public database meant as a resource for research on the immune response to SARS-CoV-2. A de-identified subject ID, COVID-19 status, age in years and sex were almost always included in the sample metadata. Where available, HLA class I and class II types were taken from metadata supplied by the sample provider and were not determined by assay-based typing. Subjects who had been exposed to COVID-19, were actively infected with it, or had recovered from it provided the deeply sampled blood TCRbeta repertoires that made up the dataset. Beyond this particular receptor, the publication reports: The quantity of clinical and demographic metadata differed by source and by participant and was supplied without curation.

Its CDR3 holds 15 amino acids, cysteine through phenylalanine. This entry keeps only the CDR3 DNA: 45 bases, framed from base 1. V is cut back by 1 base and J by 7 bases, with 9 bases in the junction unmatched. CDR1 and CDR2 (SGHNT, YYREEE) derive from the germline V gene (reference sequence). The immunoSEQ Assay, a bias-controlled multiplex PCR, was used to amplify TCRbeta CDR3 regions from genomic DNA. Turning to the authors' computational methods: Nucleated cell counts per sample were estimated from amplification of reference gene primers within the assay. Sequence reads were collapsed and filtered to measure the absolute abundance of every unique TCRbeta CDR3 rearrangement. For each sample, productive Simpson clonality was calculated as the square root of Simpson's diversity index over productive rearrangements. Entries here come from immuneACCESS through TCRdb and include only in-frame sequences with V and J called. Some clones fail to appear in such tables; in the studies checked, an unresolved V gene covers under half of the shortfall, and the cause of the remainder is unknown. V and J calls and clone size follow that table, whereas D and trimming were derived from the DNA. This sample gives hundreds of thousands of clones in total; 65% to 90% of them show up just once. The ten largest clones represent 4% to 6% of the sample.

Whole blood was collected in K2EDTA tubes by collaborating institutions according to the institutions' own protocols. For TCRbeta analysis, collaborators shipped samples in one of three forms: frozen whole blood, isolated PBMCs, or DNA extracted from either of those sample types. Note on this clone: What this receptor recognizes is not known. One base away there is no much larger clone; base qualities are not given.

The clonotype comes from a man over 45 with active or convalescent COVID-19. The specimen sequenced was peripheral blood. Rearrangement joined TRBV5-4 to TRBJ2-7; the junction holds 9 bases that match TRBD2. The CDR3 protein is CASSLMGAGGSEQYF. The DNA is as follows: TGTGCCAGCAGCTTGATGGGAGCGGGAGGTTCAGAGCAGTACTTC.